Listed below are T cell receptor beta chains from one sample, sequenced in a study of blood T cells in healthy people across ages. TCRdb independently ran MiXCR on the 5' RACE reads; one entry per CDR3 protein. This sample has around 1.7 million distinct CDR3 sequences, with 28% found just once. Sequencing was carried out using blood. These receptor sequences come from a woman aged 25-40 years in good health. Both conserved end residues are part of each CDR3. Each record gives: clone size, V gene, J gene, D gene, CDR3 DNA, CDR3 protein. A D gene is named only where the DNA matches it firmly. Expanded clones are given a class, and other clones once, few, many or no size at all.

clone_size: -; v_call: TRBV20-1; j_call: TRBJ2-2; d_call: -; cdr3_nt: TGCAGTGCTACCCTGAAAGACACCAACAGTCGGAACACCGGGGAGCTGTTTTTT; cdr3_aa: CSATLKDTNSRNTGELFF
clone_size: -; v_call: TRBV7-2; j_call: TRBJ2-1; d_call: -; cdr3_nt: TGTGCCAGCAGGTCCGGGAGCGATGAGCAGTTCTTC; cdr3_aa: CASRSGSDEQFF
clone_size: -; v_call: TRBV4-3; j_call: TRBJ2-3; d_call: TRBD2; cdr3_nt: TGCGCCAGCAGCCAAGTAAGCGGGAGGGCCGGTACGCAGTATTTT; cdr3_aa: CASSQVSGRAGTQYF
clone_size: few; v_call: TRBV28; j_call: TRBJ1-5; d_call: -; cdr3_nt: TGTGCCAGTAAGAGGGGCGAAATGCGCAATCAGCCCCAGCATTTT; cdr3_aa: CASKRGEMRNQPQHF
clone_size: -; v_call: TRBV7-2; j_call: TRBJ2-3; d_call: -; cdr3_nt: TGTGCCAGCAGCTTAGCCATAGCACCAGGTACGCAGTATTTT; cdr3_aa: CASSLAIAPGTQYF
clone_size: many; v_call: TRBV5-1; j_call: TRBJ2-4; d_call: -; cdr3_nt: TGCGCCAGCAGCTTGGAATCACTAGCCAAAAACATTCAGTACTTC; cdr3_aa: CASSLESLAKNIQYF
clone_size: few; v_call: TRBV7-6; j_call: TRBJ2-7; d_call: TRBD2; cdr3_nt: TGTGCCAGCAGCAAAAACGCGGGTTGGGCTAGCGGGAGCGATAGCTCCTACAATGAGCAGTACTTC; cdr3_aa: CASSKNAGWASGSDSSYNEQYF
clone_size: many; v_call: TRBV6-2/TRBV6-3; j_call: TRBJ2-7; d_call: -; cdr3_nt: TGTGCCAGCAGGGTTGCAGGTTCCTACGAGCAGTACTTC; cdr3_aa: CASRVAGSYEQYF
clone_size: many; v_call: TRBV5-4; j_call: TRBJ2-3; d_call: TRBD1; cdr3_nt: TGTGCCAGCAGCTTGGGACAGGGGATCGGACAATTGGATACGCAGTATTTT; cdr3_aa: CASSLGQGIGQLDTQYF
clone_size: few; v_call: TRBV28; j_call: TRBJ1-2; d_call: -; cdr3_nt: TGTGCCAGCAGTCCTAGGACGAATACGGGCTACACCTTC; cdr3_aa: CASSPRTNTGYTF
clone_size: -; v_call: TRBV6-5; j_call: TRBJ1-5; d_call: -; cdr3_nt: TGTGCCAGCTCCCCCGCCCCCAGGGGCCCTCGGCATTTT; cdr3_aa: CASSPAPRGPRHF
clone_size: many; v_call: TRBV5-1; j_call: TRBJ2-4; d_call: -; cdr3_nt: TGCGCCAGCAGCTGGGGACCCCCGGTGGGAAACATTCAGTACTTC; cdr3_aa: CASSWGPPVGNIQYF
clone_size: few; v_call: TRBV20-1; j_call: TRBJ2-7; d_call: TRBD1; cdr3_nt: TGCAGTGGTCAGGGGGACCTCTACGAGCAGTACTTC; cdr3_aa: CSGQGDLYEQYF
clone_size: few; v_call: TRBV6-2/TRBV6-3; j_call: TRBJ2-1; d_call: TRBD1; cdr3_nt: TGTGCCAGCAGCGTGGACAGGCAGAATGAGCAGTTCTTC; cdr3_aa: CASSVDRQNEQFF
clone_size: -; v_call: TRBV28; j_call: TRBJ2-4; d_call: -; cdr3_nt: TGTGCCAGCAGCCAGGGATCAACCGTTTACGACCAGTACTTC; cdr3_aa: CASSQGSTVYDQYF
clone_size: many; v_call: TRBV12-3/TRBV12-4; j_call: TRBJ2-7; d_call: -; cdr3_nt: TGCGCCAGCAGCTTTGGCTTCTCCTACGAGCAGTACTTC; cdr3_aa: CASSFGFSYEQYF
clone_size: once; v_call: TRBV20-1; j_call: TRBJ1-2; d_call: -; cdr3_nt: TGCAGTGCCACCCCCGGGGCGGGGGCAGATGGCTACACCTTC; cdr3_aa: CSATPGAGADGYTF
clone_size: few; v_call: TRBV7-3; j_call: TRBJ2-1; d_call: -; cdr3_nt: TGTGCCAGCAGCGGAGGGACACTGGGGGAACAGTTCTTC; cdr3_aa: CASSGGTLGEQFF
clone_size: few; v_call: TRBV12-3/TRBV12-4; j_call: TRBJ1-5; d_call: -; cdr3_nt: TGTGCCAGCAGTAAAGGGGGGAATCAGCCCCAGCATTTT; cdr3_aa: CASSKGGNQPQHF
clone_size: few; v_call: TRBV10-1; j_call: TRBJ2-2; d_call: -; cdr3_nt: TGCGCCAGCAGTGAGTCCGGCGGAACCGGGGAGCTGTTTTTT; cdr3_aa: CASSESGGTGELFF
clone_size: few; v_call: TRBV20-1; j_call: TRBJ1-5; d_call: -; cdr3_nt: TGCAGTGCTCAGGGGTTTAGCAATCAGCCCCAGCATTTT; cdr3_aa: CSAQGFSNQPQHF
clone_size: -; v_call: TRBV28; j_call: TRBJ2-7; d_call: -; cdr3_nt: TGTGCCAGCAGCTTAGTGGCGATCCCCAAGGAGCAGTACTTC; cdr3_aa: CASSLVAIPKEQYF
clone_size: few; v_call: TRBV2; j_call: TRBJ2-3; d_call: TRBD2; cdr3_nt: TGTGCCAGCAGAGGAGCGGGATACACAGATACGCAGTATTTT; cdr3_aa: CASRGAGYTDTQYF
clone_size: few; v_call: TRBV14; j_call: TRBJ2-4; d_call: -; cdr3_nt: TGTGCCAGCAGTCGCCTGGATAAAAACATTCAGTACTTC; cdr3_aa: CASSRLDKNIQYF
clone_size: -; v_call: TRBV20-1; j_call: TRBJ1-2; d_call: -; cdr3_nt: TGCAGTGCTCGGGGGGTGGGGTCCGGCTATGGCTACACCTTC; cdr3_aa: CSARGVGSGYGYTF
clone_size: -; v_call: TRBV3-1; j_call: TRBJ2-3; d_call: -; cdr3_nt: TGTGCCAGCAGCCGAACCCGGGACCTCACAGATACGCAGTATTTT; cdr3_aa: CASSRTRDLTDTQYF
clone_size: -; v_call: TRBV10-1; j_call: TRBJ2-7; d_call: TRBD2; cdr3_nt: TGCGCCAGCAGTGAGCAGAGCGGGAACTACGAGCAGTACTTC; cdr3_aa: CASSEQSGNYEQYF